The clone carrying this T cell receptor beta chain was found a few times. The sample is drawn from a study of beta chain features in type 1 diabetes. As for the study in general: Age and gender were similar between patients and healthy donors, as were cell yields.

As every portion of the isolated RNA was reverse transcribed, the sequencing read expressed TCRB transcripts. Some clones are missing from TCRdb's copy, which holds only in-frame ones; the method was immunoSEQ multiplex PCR. The table has 310,000 or so clones, more than 9.5% seen once. Germline V CDR1 and CDR2: MNHEY, SVGAGI. The length of the CDR3 is 15 residues. V trimming: 6 bases; J trimming: 5 bases; junction bases outside the gene matches: 9. The clonotype originates from a woman aged 25 to 45 in good health. This chain uses TRBV6-5 with TRBJ2-1, with 8 positions matching TRBD2. Source material: naive CD4+ T cells from blood. The CDR3 DNA is TGTGCCAGCAGGGATTCGGGACTAGTTGACAATGAGCAGTTCTTC. Translating gives CASRDSGLVDNEQFF.